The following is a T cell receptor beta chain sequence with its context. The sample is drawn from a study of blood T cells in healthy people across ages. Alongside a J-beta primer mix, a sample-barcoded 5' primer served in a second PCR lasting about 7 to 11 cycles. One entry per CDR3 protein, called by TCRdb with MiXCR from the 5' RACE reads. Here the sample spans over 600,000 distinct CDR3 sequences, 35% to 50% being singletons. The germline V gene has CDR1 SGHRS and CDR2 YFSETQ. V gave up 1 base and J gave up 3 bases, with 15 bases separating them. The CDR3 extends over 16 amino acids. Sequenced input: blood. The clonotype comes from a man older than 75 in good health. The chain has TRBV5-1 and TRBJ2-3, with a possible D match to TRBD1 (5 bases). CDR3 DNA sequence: TGCGCCAGCAGCTTGAATGACCCAGGGCTAACAGATACGCAGTATTTT. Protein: CASSLNDPGLTDTQYF.